This T cell receptor (beta chain) derives from a study of molecular identifiers for immune sequencing clone quantification. Study summary: Replicate RNA from approximately 20,000 or 98,000 naive CD8 T cells formed five aliquots; four were sequenced. The study, taken as a whole, reports: Highly expanded clones may be undercounted when identical TCR molecules share barcodes. Clones above 20 RNA copies contained over 98% of effector molecules but under 1% of naive ones.

A word on this clonotype: Its antigen is currently unknown.

Germline V gives CDR1 LGHNA, CDR2 YSLEER. The CDR3 extends over 20 amino acids. V dropped 0 bases and J dropped 0; count of bases not matched to a gene: 14. Using its own MiXCR run on the PCR reads, TCRdb lists one record per CDR3 protein. The table shows under 75,000 distinct CDR3 sequences, with over 15% occurring only once. This sequence joins TRBV4-3 and TRBJ2-5, with 9 bases matching TRBD2. The source of this sequence is a human donor in good health. Some libraries in this study had Jurkat cell RNA spiked in. Sequences were obtained from naive CD8+ T cells from blood, with Jurkat cell RNA spiked in. The sample's subset: FACS-sorted CD8+CD4-CCR7+CD45RA+ naive T cells. This CDR3 reads CASSQEPPGILAGNQETQYF. CDR3 sequence (DNA): TGCGCCAGCAGCCAAGAACCTCCAGGGATACTAGCGGGCAACCAAGAGACCCAGTACTTC.